The TCR beta chain described here comes from a study of Graves' ophthalmopathy and Graves' hyperthyroidism (dated by TCRdb to 2017 to 2018). Regarding the complete study: Peripheral blood samples were taken at the time of initial diagnosis, before any treatment was given. In total, some 140 blood samples were TCR-sequenced: approximately 42 ophthalmopathy, over 70 hyperthyroidism and 17 hyperthyroidism-to-ophthalmopathy patients. An independent validation cohort comprised some 19 hyperthyroidism patients and some 16 patients who later progressed from hyperthyroidism to ophthalmopathy. To explore V-J signatures that distinguish ophthalmopathy from hyperthyroidism, a discovery set of about a hundred patients was enrolled, made up of about 40 with ophthalmopathy and 55 to 65 with stable hyperthyroidism. Following sampling, methimazole starting at 30 mg daily was administered to hyperthyroidism patients, and high-dose intravenous methylprednisolone was administered to ophthalmopathy patients. T-cell repertoires of thyroid tissue and blood were compared in six or seven hyperthyroidism patients. TCR beta repertoire signatures were used to distinguish Graves' ophthalmopathy from Graves' hyperthyroidism and to predict progression to ophthalmopathy. Overall study outcomes, separate from this receptor: Sample size was not predetermined statistically, and investigators were not blinded to group allocation. Most of the expanded thyroid clonotypes with a frequency above 0.001 were also detected in blood, and it was suggested that the thyroid immune response may be reflected by blood repertoires. In cross-validation, the 13-signature model distinguished ophthalmopathy from stable hyperthyroidism with around 90% sensitivity and around 83% specificity, while in the test set the corresponding values were approximately 80% and 75%. In validation, the model predicted ophthalmopathy progression with about 64% sensitivity and roughly 72% specificity; roughly eleven predicted patients were CT-confirmed with GO in a median of around 6 months.

This clonotype occurred a few times. Its target antigen remains unknown. No base-level quality is on record; no much larger clone is a single base apart. TCR beta CDR3 regions were amplified from RNA transcripts for repertoire sequencing. HTBI primers and the Qiagen OneStep RT-PCR kit were used in a first-round RT-PCR, which was followed by a second-round multiplex PCR, size selection and purification. Libraries were sequenced paired-end with 100 bp reads on an Illumina HiSeq2000. In the source study's methods: Reads were processed with SOAPnuke, discarding reads with adapters, uncalled bases, mean Phred below 15, or no exact constant-primer or identifier match. High-quality paired reads were merged with COPE v1.2.5. Unique nucleotide sequences were defined as clonotypes and aligned to IMGT TRB V, D and J references using MiTCR v1.1. The analysis was limited to V-J combinations with a frequency above 0.0001, which together covered 99.2% of repertoires. For each V-J combination, a TCR clonal expansion and chaos score was defined as the ratio of F50 clonal expansion to chaos observed in the TCRdist matrix. Welch's t-statistics and random forest were used to narrow the features down to over ten V-J combinations, which were then fed into a naive Bayes classifier. The Morisita-Horn index was used to measure how similar the thyroid and blood repertoires were. Starting from the raw public reads, TCRdb applied fastp trimming at Q25, assembled clones with MiXCR and retained in-frame beta chains. Every distinct CDR3 protein forms one entry, paired with its most common genes and DNA. V and J calls and clone size were set by TCRdb, not the authors. This sample comprises hundreds of thousands of distinct CDR3 sequences, about two fifths of them detected only once. The ten top clones hold roughly 3.5% of the sample.

The ophthalmopathy patients had moderately to severely active disease, with a Clinical Activity Score of 3 or higher, a NOSPECS grade of 4 or higher, and a disease duration of less than 3 months. Patients were excluded if they had other autoimmune diseases, uncontrolled infections, pregnancy or lactation. Diagnosis relied on clinical symptoms, serum thyroxine, TRAb, thyroid ultrasound and orbital computed tomography. Using Ficoll-Paque density gradient centrifugation, PBMCs were isolated from 9.5 to 10 ml of fresh peripheral blood. Total RNA was extracted with Trizol reagent and quality-checked on an Agilent 2100 Bioanalyzer. The material sequenced was peripheral blood. The source is an adult man with Graves' ophthalmopathy.

The CDR3 has the sequence CASSLFPGQANGYTF. The sequenced DNA is TGTGCCAGCAGTTTATTCCCAGGACAGGCTAATGGCTACACCTTC. The receptor chain draws on TRBV9 and TRBJ1-2; TRBD1 matches 7 bases in the middle. For CDR1 and CDR2, the germline V gene lists SGDLS and YYNGEE. Germline trimming amounts to 5 bases on V and 6 bases on J, with 13 as the count of junction bases outside the gene matches. Inclusive of the bounding cysteine and phenylalanine, the CDR3 is 15 residues long. Kept here is only the CDR3 DNA, which spans 45 bases and is read in frame from base 1.